Included here is one T cell receptor (beta chain) sequence, with context. A single record per CDR3 protein comes from TCRdb applying MiXCR to the 5' RACE reads. The profile shows around 590,000 distinct CDR3 sequences, 10% to 15% of them singletons. CDR1 KGHSH and CDR2 LQKENI come from the germline V gene. Losses at the gene ends were 0 bases for V and 3 bases for J; bases not matched to a gene: 5. The length of the CDR3 is 17 residues. This record comes from a study of T cells after yellow fever vaccination. This clonotype originated in a man aged 30 to 39 who received the YFV17D yellow fever vaccine. The V call is TRBV18, the J call TRBJ2-3, with 11 bases identical to TRBD2. This material consisted of PBMCs, taken on the day of the yellow fever booster vaccination. CDR3: CASSPPTSGAWTDTQYF. Here the CDR3 DNA reads TGTGCCAGCTCACCACCGACTAGCGGGGCCTGGACAGATACGCAGTATTTT.